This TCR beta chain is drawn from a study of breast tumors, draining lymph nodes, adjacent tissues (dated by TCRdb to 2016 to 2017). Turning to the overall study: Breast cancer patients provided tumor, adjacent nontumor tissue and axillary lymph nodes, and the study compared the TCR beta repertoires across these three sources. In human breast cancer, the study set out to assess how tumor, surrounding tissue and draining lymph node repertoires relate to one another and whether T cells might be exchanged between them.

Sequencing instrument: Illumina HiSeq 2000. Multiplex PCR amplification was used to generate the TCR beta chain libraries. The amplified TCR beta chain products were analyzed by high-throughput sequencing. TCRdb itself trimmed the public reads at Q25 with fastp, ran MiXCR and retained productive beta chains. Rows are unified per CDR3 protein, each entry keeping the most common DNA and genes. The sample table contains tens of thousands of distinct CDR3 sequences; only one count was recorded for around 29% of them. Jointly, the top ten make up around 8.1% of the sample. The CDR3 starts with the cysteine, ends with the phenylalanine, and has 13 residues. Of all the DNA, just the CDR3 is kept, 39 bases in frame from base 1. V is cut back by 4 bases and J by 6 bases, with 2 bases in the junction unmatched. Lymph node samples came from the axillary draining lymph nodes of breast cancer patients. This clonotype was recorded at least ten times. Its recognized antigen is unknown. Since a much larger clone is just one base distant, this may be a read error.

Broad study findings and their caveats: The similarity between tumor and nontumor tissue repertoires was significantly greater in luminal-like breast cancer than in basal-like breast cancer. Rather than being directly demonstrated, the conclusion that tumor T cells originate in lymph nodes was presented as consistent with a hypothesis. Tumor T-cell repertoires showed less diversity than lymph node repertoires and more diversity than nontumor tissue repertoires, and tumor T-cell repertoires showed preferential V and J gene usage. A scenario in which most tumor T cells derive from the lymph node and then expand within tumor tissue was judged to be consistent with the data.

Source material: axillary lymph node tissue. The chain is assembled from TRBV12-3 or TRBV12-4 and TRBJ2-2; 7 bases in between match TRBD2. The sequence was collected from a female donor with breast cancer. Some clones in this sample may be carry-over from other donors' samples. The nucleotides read TGTGCCAGCAGTTGCCGGGAGGCCGGGGAGCTGTTTTTT. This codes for CASSCREAGELFF.